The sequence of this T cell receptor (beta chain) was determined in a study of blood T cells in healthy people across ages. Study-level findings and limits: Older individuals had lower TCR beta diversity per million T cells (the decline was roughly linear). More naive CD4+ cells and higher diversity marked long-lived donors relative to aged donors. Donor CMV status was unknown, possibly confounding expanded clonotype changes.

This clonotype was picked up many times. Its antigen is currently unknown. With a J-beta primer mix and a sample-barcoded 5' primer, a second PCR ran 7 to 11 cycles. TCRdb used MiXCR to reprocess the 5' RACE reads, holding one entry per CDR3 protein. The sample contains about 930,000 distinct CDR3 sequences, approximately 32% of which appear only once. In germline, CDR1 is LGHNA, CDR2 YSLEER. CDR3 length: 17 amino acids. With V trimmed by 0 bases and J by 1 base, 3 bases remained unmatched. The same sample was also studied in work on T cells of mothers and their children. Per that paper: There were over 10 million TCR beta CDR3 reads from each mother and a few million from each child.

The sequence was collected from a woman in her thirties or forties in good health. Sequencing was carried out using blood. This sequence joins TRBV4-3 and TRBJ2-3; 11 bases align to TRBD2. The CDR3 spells CASSQDPSGGRTDTQYF. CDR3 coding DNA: TGCGCCAGCAGCCAAGACCCTAGCGGGGGGCGCACAGATACGCAGTATTTT.